The rows below give T cell receptor beta chains drawn from one sample of a study of Tregs in tolerant kidney transplant recipients. Repertoires were generated with immunoSEQ multiplex PCR, while TCRdb's copy carries only in-frame clones and drops some. The sample has about 50,000 clones; 89% are singletons. The sample consisted of CD8+ T cells from blood (PBMCs), taken 12 months after the transplant. The source is a human patient who received a combined kidney and bone marrow transplant. Some T cells may be graft donor cells. Both conserved end residues are part of each CDR3. Each record gives: D gene, clone size, J gene, V gene, CDR3 protein, CDR3 DNA. D genes are given only for firm matches. Clone size is stated in some rows and not others, as once, few, many or a class when expanded.

TRBD1 once TRBJ2-7 TRBV18 CASSPGWRTGWYEQYF TGTGCCAGCTCACCAGGATGGAGGACAGGGTGGTACGAGCAGTACTTC
TRBD2 NA TRBJ2-1 TRBV7-3 CASSFLDSGSNEQFF TGTGCCAGCAGCTTTCTGGATAGCGGGAGCAATGAGCAGTTCTTC
TRBD2 NA TRBJ2-7 TRBV7-2 CASSPHASGASSYEQYF TGTGCCAGCAGCCCTCATGCTAGCGGGGCGAGCTCCTACGAGCAGTACTTC
NA NA TRBJ2-3 TRBV11-2 CASSLAAGADTQYF TGTGCCAGCAGCTTAGCGGCAGGGGCAGATACGCAGTATTTT
TRBD1 NA TRBJ2-2 TRBV11-2 CASTANPGQGYTGELFF TGTGCCAGCACAGCTAATCCGGGACAGGGATACACCGGGGAGCTGTTTTTT
NA once TRBJ1-6 TRBV21-1 CASSNPRGPSPQNSPLHF TGTGCCAGCAGCAACCCACGGGGTCCCAGTCCCCAGAATTCACCCCTCCACTTT
TRBD2 NA TRBJ2-3 TRBV4-2 CASSQGAGGSADTQYF TGTGCCAGCAGCCAAGGAGCGGGGGGGAGCGCAGATACGCAGTATTTT
TRBD1 NA TRBJ2-7 TRBV18 CASSPSRGQGDYEQYF TGTGCCAGCTCACCAAGTCGAGGACAGGGCGACTACGAGCAGTACTTC
NA NA TRBJ1-1 TRBV13 CASSLGRGRMNTEAFF TGTGCCAGCAGCTTGGGGCGGGGGCGCATGAACACTGAAGCTTTCTTT
NA medium-sized TRBJ2-2 TRBV12-5 CASGPRDTTGELFF TGTGCTAGTGGTCCCCGGGACACCACCGGGGAGCTGTTTTTT
TRBD1 once TRBJ1-4 TRBV29-1 CSVSGQGVNEKLFF TGCAGCGTTTCGGGACAGGGGGTTAATGAAAAACTGTTTTTT